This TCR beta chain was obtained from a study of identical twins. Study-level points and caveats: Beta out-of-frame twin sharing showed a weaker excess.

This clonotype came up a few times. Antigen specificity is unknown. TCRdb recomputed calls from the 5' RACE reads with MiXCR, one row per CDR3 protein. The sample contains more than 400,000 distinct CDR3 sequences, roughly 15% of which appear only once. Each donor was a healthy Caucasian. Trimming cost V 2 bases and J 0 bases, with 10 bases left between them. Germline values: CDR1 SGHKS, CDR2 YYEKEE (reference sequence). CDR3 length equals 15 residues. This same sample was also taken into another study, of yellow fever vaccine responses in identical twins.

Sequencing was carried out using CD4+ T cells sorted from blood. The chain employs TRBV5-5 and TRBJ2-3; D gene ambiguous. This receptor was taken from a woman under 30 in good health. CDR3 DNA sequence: TGTGCCAGCAGCTTCGAGGCCATAAGCACAGATACGCAGTATTTT. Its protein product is CASSFEAISTDTQYF. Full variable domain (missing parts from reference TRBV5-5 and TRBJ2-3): DAGVTQSPTHLIKTRGQQVTLRCSPISGHKSVSWYQQVLGQGPQFIFQYYEKEERGRGNFPDRFSARQFPNYSSELNVNALLLGDSALYLCASSFEAISTDTQYFGPGTRLTVL.